Shown below are 28 T cell receptor beta chains from a single sample sequenced in a study of blood T cell repertoires in COVID-19. TCRdb's table, derived via immunoSEQ multiplex PCR, lists solely in-frame clones and lacks some. Here the sample spans 250,000 to 300,000 clones, about 90% being singletons. Specimen: peripheral blood. The receptors were gathered from a woman aged 30 to 39 with COVID-19, enrolled during active disease.

This chain connects TRBV6-2 or TRBV6-3 to TRBJ2-1; D remains unclear. V was trimmed by 0 bases and J by 6 bases, leaving 9 bases between them. Per germline, CDR1 MNHEY and CDR2 SVGEGT. This CDR3 spans 14 amino acids. CDR3 in amino acids: CASSYSILTNEQFF. For the CDR3, the DNA is TGTGCCAGCAGTTACTCGATACTCACCAATGAGCAGTTCTTC.

This clone was counted a few times. The V gene is TRBV5-1, the J gene TRBJ1-2; D possibly corresponds to TRBD1 (6 bases). V was cut by 7 bases and J by 4 bases, with 14 bases left in between. The germline V gene has CDR1 SGHRS and CDR2 YFSETQ. The CDR3 extends over 13 amino acids. CDR3 region: CASGQQGGYGYTF. As DNA, the CDR3 is TGCGCCAGCGGGCAACAGGGCGGCTATGGCTACACCTTC.

The chain is built from TRBV6-5 and TRBJ2-7; no definite D call. The CDR3 spans 13 residues. Trimming took off 8 bases at V and 0 bases at J, with 11 bases between the two ends. Germline lookup yields CDR1 MNHEY and CDR2 SVGAGI. The CDR3 bases are TGTGCCAGCGGTATAGCCTCCTCCTACGAGCAGTACTTC. Amino acids: CASGIASSYEQYF.

The rearrangement joins TRBV20-1 to TRBJ2-7; TRBD2 is a possible D gene (6 bases). The CDR3 runs to 16 residues. CDR1 is DFQATT, CDR2 SNEGSKA, per germline (reference sequence). V was cut by 3 bases and J by 1 base, with 19 bases left in between. Here the CDR3 reads CSASRRPGLTSYEQYF. The CDR3 DNA reads as TGCAGTGCTAGTAGACGCCCGGGACTTACTTCCTACGAGCAGTACTTC.

This clone has only a few counts. The rearrangement joins TRBV5-1 to TRBJ2-7, with 15 nucleotides matching TRBD2. From germline, CDR1 is SGHRS and CDR2 YFSETQ. The length of the CDR3 is 16 residues. The trim removed 2 bases at V and 7 bases at J, leaving 7 bases unmatched. The CDR3 sequence: CASSFSGLAGGWEQYF. The CDR3 bases are TGCGCCAGCAGCTTCTCCGGACTAGCGGGAGGGTGGGAGCAGTACTTC.

The chain uses TRBV6-5 and TRBJ1-4; tentatively, D is TRBD1 (5 bases). V was clipped by 5 bases and J by 7 bases, with 14 bases between them. The CDR3 contains 14 residues. CDR1 is MNHEY, CDR2 SVGAGI, per germline. The CDR3 sequence: CASSPLRDSEKLFF. The DNA for the CDR3 is TGTGCCAGCAGTCCCCTCCGGGACTCTGAAAAACTGTTTTTT.

The genes are TRBV18 and TRBJ2-7, with D maybe TRBD2 (6 bases). Per germline, CDR1 KGHSH and CDR2 LQKENI. This CDR3 has 15 residues. The V end lost 4 bases, the J end lost 1 base, and 14 bases lay between the germline ends. CDR3 region: CASSLGTSTSYEQYF. The DNA for the CDR3 is TGTGCCAGCTCACTGGGGACTTCCACTTCCTACGAGCAGTACTTC.

This clone was counted a single time. The gene calls are TRBV6-5 and TRBJ2-1, with D tentatively TRBD1 (6 bases). V was cut by 2 bases and J by 10 bases, with 12 bases left in between. The CDR3 length is 13 residues. Germline V CDR1 and CDR2: MNHEY, SVGAGI. The CDR3 region is CASSYDQGIEQFF. The CDR3 DNA is TGTGCCAGCAGTTACGATCAGGGGATAGAGCAGTTCTTC.

The chain employs TRBV5-4 and TRBJ1-2; no definite D call. V was clipped by 0 bases and J by 0 bases, with 6 bases between them. Germline CDR1 reads SGHNT; CDR2 reads YYREEE (reference sequence). The CDR3 covers 14 residues. CDR3 bases: TGTGCCAGCAGCTTGGTGGCAGCTAACTATGGCTACACCTTC. Translated: CASSLVAANYGYTF.

The chain joins TRBV14 to TRBJ2-1; TRBD2 agrees at 9 bases. V shed 6 bases, J shed 14 bases, and the junction held 8 bases outside the gene matches. This CDR3 contains 12 residues. Germline lookup yields CDR1 SGHDN and CDR2 FVKESK. CDR3 loop: CASRGTSPPEFF. Written as DNA, the CDR3 is TGTGCCAGCAGGGGGACTAGCCCCCCAGAGTTCTTC.

The V gene is TRBV29-1, the J gene TRBJ2-1, with a possible D match to TRBD2 (7 bases). Trimming cost V 8 bases and J 9 bases, with 17 bases left between them. The germline V gene has CDR1 SQVTM and CDR2 ANQGSEA. This CDR3 region has 12 residues. CDR3 sequence (DNA): TGCAGCATACCCTGGGGGGGCTTTGAGCAGTTCTTC. Translating gives CSIPWGGFEQFF.

V gene TRBV5-1 combines with J gene TRBJ2-1; a possible D gene is TRBD1 (5 bases). The germline V and J ends were trimmed by 2 bases and 10 bases, with 10 bases remaining between them. The CDR3 runs 12 residues. Germline CDR1 and CDR2: SGHRS and YFSETQ. The CDR3 loop is CASSFRVGEQFF. CDR3 in DNA: TGCGCCAGCAGCTTCAGGGTCGGGGAGCAGTTCTTC. Variable domain in full (rest from reference TRBV5-1 and TRBJ2-1): KAGVTQTPRYLIKTRGQQVTLSCSPISGHRSVSWYQQTPGQGLQFLFEYFSETQRNKGNFPGRFSGRQFSNSRSEMNVSTLELGDSALYLCASSFRVGEQFFGPGTRLTVL.

V and J are TRBV27 and TRBJ2-1, with a possible D match to TRBD1 (5 bases). The CDR3 loop spans 12 amino acids. The germline CDR1 and CDR2 sequences are MNHEY and SMNVEV (reference sequence). The V gene lost 4 bases and the J gene lost 7 bases, with 8 bases spanning the gap. The CDR3 region is CASSSQGNEQFF. CDR3 in DNA: TGTGCCAGCAGTTCCCAGGGAAATGAGCAGTTCTTC.

This chain joins TRBV5-1 and TRBJ2-7, with D tentatively TRBD2 (5 bases). The germline V and J ends were trimmed by 1 base and 4 bases, with 15 bases remaining between them. CDR3 length: 15 residues. Germline V gene data show CDR1 as SGHRS and CDR2 as YFSETQ. For the CDR3, the DNA is TGCGCCAGCAGCTTGACGTGGGGAGTAAAGTACGAGCAGTACTTC. Translating it yields CASSLTWGVKYEQYF. Full variable domain (remainder filled in from reference TRBV5-1 and TRBJ2-7): KAGVTQTPRYLIKTRGQQVTLSCSPISGHRSVSWYQQTPGQGLQFLFEYFSETQRNKGNFPGRFSGRQFSNSRSEMNVSTLELGDSALYLCASSLTWGVKYEQYFGPGTRLTVT.

Concerning this clone: Different DNA sequences within this sample yield the same CDR3. V is TRBV5-6 and J is TRBJ1-1; the D gene is possibly TRBD1 (6 bases). The CDR3 extends over 13 amino acids. Trimming cost V 4 bases and J 4 bases, with 11 bases left between them. Germline V gives CDR1 SGHDT, CDR2 YYEEEE. CDR3 nucleotides: TGTGCCAGCAGCCCTACAGGGATCACTGAAGCTTTCTTT. It is translated as CASSPTGITEAFF.

This clone was recorded only once. The chain recombines TRBV5-4 with TRBJ2-3, with 7 bases matching TRBD1. This CDR3 has 13 residues. Trimming removed 8 bases from V and 2 bases from J; junction bases left unmatched: 5. The germline CDR1 and CDR2 sequences are SGHNT and YYREEE (reference sequence). The CDR3 bases are TGTGCCAGTGAAGGACAGGACACAGATACGCAGTATTTT. Translation: CASEGQDTDTQYF.

CDR3 in amino acids: CASSPGGGSYGYTF. The CDR3 nucleotides are TGTGCCAGCAGTCCCGGGGGGGGGAGCTATGGCTACACCTTC. The chain has TRBV28 and TRBJ1-2; TRBD1 is a possible D gene (5 bases). Per germline, CDR1 MDHEN and CDR2 SYDVKM. The CDR3 is 14 amino acids. V was shortened by 5 bases and J by 4 bases, with 14 bases between the two germline ends.

In its sample, this clone was seen once. This chain joins TRBV20-1 and TRBJ2-1; no definite D call. CDR3 size: 11 residues. Trimming pared 7 bases from V and 5 bases from J, leaving 9 bases between. Per germline, CDR1 DFQATT and CDR2 SNEGSKA (reference sequence). The CDR3 DNA reads TGCAGTGTTCGCAGGAACAATGAGCAGTTCTTC. Protein sequence: CSVRRNNEQFF.

The chain joins TRBV6-6 to TRBJ1-2, with 8 bases identical to TRBD1. The germline gives CDR1 MNHNY, CDR2 SVGAGI (reference sequence). The CDR3 is made up of 15 amino acids. V lost 0 bases and J lost 2; bases outside the gene matches: 2. The CDR3 bases are TGTGCCAGCAGTTACTCTAGGACAGGGAACTATGGCTACACCTTC. It yields the protein CASSYSRTGNYGYTF.

The V gene is TRBV29-1, the J gene TRBJ2-2; D is perhaps TRBD2 (6 bases). V lost 1 base, J lost 5 bases, and 11 bases lay in between. Per the germline V gene, CDR1 is SQVTM and CDR2 is ANQGSEA. This CDR3 comprises 14 residues. The CDR3 region has the DNA TGCAGCGTTGAAGGATGGGACTCGACCGGGGAGCTGTTTTTT. Amino acids: CSVEGWDSTGELFF.

V and J are TRBV7-2 and TRBJ2-7; 10 bases are shared with TRBD1. Looked up from germline, CDR1 is SGHTA and CDR2 is FQGNSA. After removal of 6 bases from V and 3 bases from J, the junction contained 5 bases not matched to a gene. This CDR3 region has 14 residues. CDR3 sequence: CASSADRGIYEQYF. In nucleotides, the CDR3 is TGTGCCAGCAGTGCGGACAGGGGGATCTACGAGCAGTACTTC.

The gene calls are TRBV28 and TRBJ2-4, with a weak D call TRBD2 (6 bases). The germline V gene has CDR1 MDHEN and CDR2 SYDVKM. The CDR3 spans 16 residues. With 1 base removed from V and 6 bases from J, the gap between germline ends came to 16 bases. CDR3 nucleotide sequence: TGTGCCAGCAGTTTATCGTTTCCGGGGACTGGAAACATTCAGTACTTC. This codes for CASSLSFPGTGNIQYF.

In its sample, this clone was seen a few times. The V and J genes are TRBV30 and TRBJ1-1; D may be TRBD1 (5 bases). V lost 3 bases and J 4 bases, leaving 18 bases between the germline ends. The CDR3 has 15 amino acids. In germline, CDR1 is GTSNPN, CDR2 SVGIG (reference sequence). The CDR3, as DNA: TGTGCCTGGAGGGCCCCGGCAGGGTCGGCCACTGAAGCTTTCTTT. Amino acids: CAWRAPAGSATEAFF. Using reference TRBV30 and TRBJ1-1 for the parts outside the CDR3, the full variable domain is SQTIHQWPATLVQPVGSPLSLECTVEGTSNPNLYWYRQAAGRGLQLLFYSVGIGQISSEVPQNLSASRPQDRQFILSSKKLLLSDSGFYLCAWRAPAGSATEAFFGQGTRLTVV.

The gene calls are TRBV11-2 and TRBJ2-6; D unclear. The CDR3 has 17 residues. From germline, CDR1 is SGHAT and CDR2 FQNNGV. With 1 base removed from V and 4 bases from J, the gap between germline ends came to 14 bases. Here the CDR3 reads CASSLAQSLLGANVLTF. In DNA, the CDR3 is TGTGCCAGCAGCTTAGCCCAGTCATTGTTGGGGGCCAACGTCCTGACTTTC.

This clone was counted a single time. This rearrangement joins TRBV2 to TRBJ1-5; D perhaps matches TRBD1 (6 bases). V gave up 6 bases and J gave up 4 bases, with 13 bases separating them. Germline V CDR1 and CDR2: SNHLY, FYNNEI. This CDR3 is 14 amino acids long. The CDR3 sequence is CASSPDSGNQPQHF. CDR3 coding DNA: TGTGCCAGCAGCCCGGACAGCGGTAATCAGCCCCAGCATTTT.

This clone was seen once. The V gene is TRBV4-3, the J gene TRBJ2-3; 8 nucleotides line up with TRBD2. V gave up 3 bases and J gave up 0 bases; unmatched junction bases: 5. The CDR3 length is 16 residues. From germline, CDR1 is LGHNA and CDR2 YSLEER. Here the CDR3 DNA reads TGCGCCAGCAGCCAGAGTAGCGGGGCAAGCACAGATACGCAGTATTTT. Protein sequence: CASSQSSGASTDTQYF.

The chain uses TRBV6-5 and TRBJ2-7, with D maybe TRBD1 (5 bases). The ends were cut back, 8 bases at V and 3 bases at J, with 17 bases in the middle. CDR3 length: 14 amino acids. Germline CDR1 MNHEY, CDR2 SVGAGI. DNA for the CDR3: TGTGCCAGCGCCACGCCAGGGCGCAACTACGAGCAGTACTTC. This sequence encodes CASATPGRNYEQYF.

V is TRBV2 and J is TRBJ2-1; 13 bases line up with TRBD2. Germline V gives CDR1 SNHLY, CDR2 FYNNEI. This CDR3 contains 14 residues. Germline trimming cut 8 bases from V and 8 bases from J; bases unmatched to any gene: 6. CDR3 bases: TGTGCCAGCGGAGGGGGACTAGCGGGACATGAGCAGTTCTTC. It is translated as CASGGGLAGHEQFF.